This entry describes one T cell receptor beta chain. Its antigen is not known. Specified treatment: 15 to 20 received Ad26.COV2.S at low or high dose, single or two shots; roughly five received placebo; per-sample allocation not given. Sampling took place 63 days after the first vaccine or placebo injection. Germline CDR1 MNHNS, CDR2 SASEGT. The CDR3 has 13 amino acids. Trimming pared 2 bases from V and 6 bases from J, leaving 8 bases between. The data were obtained in a study of Ad26.COV2.S vaccination and SARS-CoV-2 variants. Overall study context: The vaccine Ad26.COV2.S was put into the muscle once, or twice with 56 days between. Study findings and constraints: Breadth and depth estimates from TCRs may understate total T cell responses.

The table came from immunoSEQ multiplex PCR; TCRdb's copy has only in-frame clones and leaves some out. This table has 300,000 to 400,000 clones, around 88% appearing once. This specimen consisted of peripheral blood, obtained in a trial of Ad26.COV2.S vaccine versus placebo. The chain couples TRBV6-1 to TRBJ1-5; tentatively, D is TRBD1 (6 bases). This receptor was obtained from a person between 18 and 65 years old who received the Ad26.COV2.S COVID-19 vaccine or a placebo. CDR3 DNA sequence: TGTGCCAGCAGTGAACACAGGGTTCAGCCCCAGCATTTT. Amino acids: CASSEHRVQPQHF.